Each of the 22 T cell receptor beta chains below was sequenced from the same sample in a study of CD4 T cells in relation to SARS-CoV-2 and coronaviruses. Clones were read by immunoSEQ multiplex PCR, and TCRdb kept only the in-frame ones, dropping some. This sample has 65,000 or so clones, with around 87% found just once. Before the COVID-19 pandemic, during about 2011-2019, CD4+ T cells were taken from unexposed donors. The sequencing input was memory CD4+ T cells from PBMCs. The receptors derive from a human donor in good health.

The rearrangement uses TRBV6-2 or TRBV6-3 and TRBJ1-5, with D uncertain. CDR3 length: 16 amino acids. With 6 bases removed from V and 3 bases from J, the gap between germline ends came to 18 bases. The germline V gene has CDR1 MNHEY and CDR2 SVGEGT. The CDR3 reads CASRYGPSSTNQPQHF. The CDR3 bases are TGTGCCAGCAGGTACGGGCCGAGCAGCACCAATCAGCCCCAGCATTTT.

The chain is built from TRBV5-4 and TRBJ2-2; 7 bases map to TRBD1. The CDR3 has 15 amino acids. Germline CDR1 is SGHNT and CDR2 is YYREEE (reference sequence). With 4 bases clipped from V and 0 bases from J, the junction kept 3 bases outside the gene matches. CDR3 bases: TGTGCCAGCAGCCGGGGACAGACGAACACCGGGGAGCTGTTTTTT. Translated, it gives CASSRGQTNTGELFF. The full variable domain, with the rest looked up from reference TRBV5-4 and TRBJ2-2, is ETGVTQSPTHLIKTRGQQVTLRCSSQSGHNTVSWYQQALGQGPQFIFQYYREEENGRGNFPPRFSGLQFPNYSSELNVNALELDDSALYLCASSRGQTNTGELFFGEGSRLTVL.

The chain is built from TRBV6-5 and TRBJ1-1; D gene unclear. CDR3 length: 15 amino acids. The germline V gene has CDR1 MNHEY and CDR2 SVGAGI. Trimming removed 0 bases at V and 6 bases at J, with 14 bases between. This CDR3 reads CASSYSSAVPPEAFF. In DNA form, the CDR3 reads TGTGCCAGCAGTTACTCGAGTGCCGTGCCGCCTGAAGCTTTCTTT.

V and J are TRBV18 and TRBJ2-1; D ambiguous. The CDR3 spans 13 residues. Trimming took off 0 bases at V and 6 bases at J, with 6 bases between the two ends. CDR1 and CDR2 from the germline V gene are KGHSH and LQKENI. The CDR3: CASSPPTGNEQFF. The CDR3 nucleotides read TGTGCCAGCTCACCACCGACGGGCAATGAGCAGTTCTTC.

V usage is TRBV29-1 and J usage is TRBJ1-5; perhaps TRBD1 as D (6 bases). Germline CDR1 and CDR2: SQVTM and ANQGSEA. The length of the CDR3 is 13 residues. V was clipped by 6 bases and J by 0 bases, with 9 bases between them. CDR3 nucleotide sequence: TGCAGCGTGCAGGGGAATAGCAATCAGCCCCAGCATTTT. It yields the protein CSVQGNSNQPQHF. The full variable domain, completed using reference TRBV29-1 and TRBJ1-5, is SAVISQKPSRDICQRGTSLTIQCQVDSQVTMMFWYRQQPGQSLTLIATANQGSEATYESGFVIDKFPISRPNLTFSTLTVSNMSPEDSSIYLCSVQGNSNQPQHFGDGTRLSIL.

A few counts support this clone. This chain joins TRBV7-2 and TRBJ2-5; D remains unclear. The CDR3 spans 14 residues. Trimming removed 5 bases from V and 2 bases from J, with 12 bases in between. Germline V gene sequence: CDR1 SGHTA, CDR2 FQGNSA. DNA of the CDR3: TGTGCCAGCAGCCCCTCGAGAGGACAAGAGACCCAGTACTTC. Translated: CASSPSRGQETQYF. Full variable domain (rest looked up from reference TRBV7-2 and TRBJ2-5): GAGVSQSPSNKVTEKGKDVELRCDPISGHTALYWYRQSLGQGLEFLIYFQGNSAPDKSGLPSDRFSAERTGGSVSTLTIQRTQQEDSAVYLCASSPSRGQETQYFGPGTRLLVL.

The chain has TRBV5-1 and TRBJ2-2; TRBD2 might be the D (6 bases). Trimming pared 0 bases from V and 3 bases from J, leaving 9 bases between. The CDR3 is 15 residues long. CDR1 and CDR2 from the germline V gene are SGHRS and YFSETQ. The CDR3 reads CASSLVGTDTGELFF. Here the CDR3 DNA reads TGCGCCAGCAGCTTGGTTGGGACTGACACCGGGGAGCTGTTTTTT.

The chain couples TRBV19 to TRBJ2-7; 11 bases align to TRBD2. This CDR3 is 19 amino acids long. Germline V gene lookup returns CDR1 LNHDA and CDR2 SQIVND (reference sequence). With V trimmed by 4 bases and J by 3 bases, 17 bases remained unmatched. The CDR3 nucleotides are TGTGCCAGTAGTACATTTAGGGCTAGCGGGAGGACGAGCCTCTACGAGCAGTACTTC. It translates to CASSTFRASGRTSLYEQYF.

The gene calls are TRBV7-2 and TRBJ2-7; maybe TRBD1 (5 bases). The CDR3 extends over 15 amino acids. Trimming removed 5 bases at V and 3 bases at J, with 17 bases between. Germline CDR1 reads SGHTA; CDR2 reads FQGNSA. In nucleotides, the CDR3 is TGTGCCAGCAGCGCGGCCGGACAAGGAATCTACGAGCAGTACTTC. It codes for CASSAAGQGIYEQYF.

V usage is TRBV2 and J usage is TRBJ2-2, with D perhaps matching TRBD2 (6 bases). This CDR3 has 12 amino acids. V lost 5 bases, J lost 7 bases, and 8 bases lay in between. The germline V gene has CDR1 SNHLY and CDR2 FYNNEI. Here the CDR3 reads CASSREVGELFF. DNA for the CDR3: TGTGCCAGCAGTAGGGAGGTCGGGGAGCTGTTTTTT.

This chain uses TRBV27 with TRBJ2-2, with D tentatively TRBD1 (6 bases). Germline V CDR1 and CDR2: MNHEY, SMNVEV (reference sequence). The CDR3 spans 13 residues. V was trimmed by 6 bases and J by 5 bases, leaving 10 bases between them. CDR3 DNA sequence: TGTGCCAGCAGCCCTACAGGGACCGGGGAGCTGTTTTTT. Translating it yields CASSPTGTGELFF.

The V and J genes are TRBV30 and TRBJ2-1, with no clear D. The V gene's germline CDR1 is GTSNPN and CDR2 SVGIG (reference sequence). CDR3 length equals 13 residues. With 3 bases removed from V and 8 bases from J, the gap between germline ends came to 14 bases. The CDR3 bases are TGTGCCTGGAGCGCTTTTGGGCGCGATGAGCAGTTCTTC. Translated, it gives CAWSAFGRDEQFF.

The rearrangement links TRBV15 to TRBJ1-6, with no clear D. The CDR3 sequence is 16 residues long. V was cut by 0 bases and J by 7 bases, with 13 bases left in between. Germline V gives CDR1 LNHNV, CDR2 YYDKDF (reference sequence). Here the CDR3 DNA reads TGTGCCACCAGCAGAGATCGGGTCAGGAGAAATTCACCCCTCCACTTT. Its protein is CATSRDRVRRNSPLHF.

The chain uses TRBV2 and TRBJ2-1, with 12 bases aligning to TRBD2. Germline loops: CDR1 SNHLY, CDR2 FYNNEI. The CDR3 length is 18 residues. V gave up 6 bases and J gave up 2 bases; unmatched junction bases: 11. CDR3 DNA: TGTGCCAGCAGCCCCGGACAGTGGACTAGCGGGGCCTACAATGAGCAGTTCTTC. It is translated as CASSPGQWTSGAYNEQFF.

The CDR3 region has the DNA TGTGCCAGCAATGAAGCGGGAGGCCGCACAGATACGCAGTATTTT. Translated, it gives CASNEAGGRTDTQYF. This sequence joins TRBV28 and TRBJ2-3, with 9 bases matching TRBD2. With 7 bases clipped from V and 1 base from J, the junction kept 6 bases outside the gene matches. Germline CDR1 reads MDHEN; CDR2 reads SYDVKM. The CDR3 has 15 amino acids.

The chain uses TRBV5-4 and TRBJ2-2; D is possibly TRBD1 (6 bases). The germline CDR1 and CDR2 sequences are SGHNT and YYREEE (reference sequence). This CDR3 contains 18 residues. V was clipped by 3 bases and J by 4 bases, with 22 bases between them. CDR3 sequence reads: CASSSPTYVGAGTGELFF. The CDR3 bases are TGTGCCAGCAGCTCACCTACCTACGTGGGGGCCGGCACCGGGGAGCTGTTTTTT.

V gene TRBV4-3 combines with J gene TRBJ2-3; TRBD2 matches 12 bases. Germline loops: CDR1 LGHNA, CDR2 YSLEER. The CDR3 has 17 residues. V trimming: 0 bases; J trimming: 3 bases; junction bases outside the gene matches: 4. The CDR3 spells CASSQDLAGGPTDTQYF. The CDR3 DNA reads as TGCGCCAGCAGCCAAGACCTAGCGGGGGGGCCTACAGATACGCAGTATTTT.

The chain couples TRBV6-2 or TRBV6-3 to TRBJ2-3; D possibly corresponds to TRBD1 (5 bases). The CDR3 length is 17 residues. V shed 6 bases and J shed 0 bases, with 19 bases lying between them. Looked up from germline, CDR1 is MNHEY and CDR2 is SVGEGT. CDR3 in DNA: TGTGCCAGCAGCCACGAGTGGGGCAGCACTAGCACAGATACGCAGTATTTT. Its translation is CASSHEWGSTSTDTQYF.

In regard to this clone: Other nucleotide sequences from this sample produce the same CDR3. The genes are TRBV12-3 or TRBV12-4 and TRBJ2-7; TRBD2 might be the D (5 bases). This CDR3 contains 13 residues. The germline V and J ends were trimmed by 3 bases and 3 bases, with 9 bases remaining between them. DNA for the CDR3: TGTGCCAGCAGTTTCGGACGGGACTACGAGCAGTACTTC. Its protein product is CASSFGRDYEQYF.

In this sample, this clone turned up once. The chain links TRBV24-1 to TRBJ2-1, with no clear D. This CDR3 is built from 17 residues. Germline CDR1 reads KGHDR; CDR2 reads SFDVKD. V dropped 2 bases and J dropped 5 bases, with 18 bases sitting between them. The CDR3 region has the DNA TGTGCCACCAGTGATTCGACCGACCGCAAGAATCACAATGAGCAGTTCTTC. Amino acid sequence: CATSDSTDRKNHNEQFF.

This clone appeared a single time. This rearrangement joins TRBV19 to TRBJ2-7; D gene ambiguous. The CDR3 is 13 amino acids. From germline, CDR1 is LNHDA and CDR2 SQIVND (reference sequence). With 7 bases removed from V and 6 bases from J, the gap between germline ends came to 16 bases. The CDR3 region has the DNA TGTGCCAGTAATATCTCCCCGACTGGCGAGCAGTACTTC. Residues: CASNISPTGEQYF.

The chain employs TRBV6-6 and TRBJ1-4; D perhaps matches TRBD1 (6 bases). CDR3 length: 14 amino acids. Germline V lookup: CDR1 MNHNY, CDR2 SVGAGI (reference sequence). Trimming stripped 5 bases from V and 3 bases from J, with 10 bases between. CDR3 sequence: CASSTGMSNEKLFF. The CDR3 DNA reads TGTGCCAGCAGTACAGGGATGTCTAATGAAAAACTGTTTTTT.